The 23 T cell receptor beta chains presented below share a single source sample, sequenced in a study of blood T cell repertoires in COVID-19. Only in-frame clones appear in the TCRdb table, and some are missing; sequencing was by immunoSEQ multiplex PCR. The table has around 40,000 clones, roughly 90% seen once. The sequencing input was peripheral blood. The receptors originated from a human donor in a cohort sampled during active COVID-19.

V usage is TRBV6-6 and J usage is TRBJ2-7; 8 nucleotides match TRBD2. The CDR3 sequence is 13 residues long. V shed 6 bases, J shed 4 bases, and the junction held 5 bases outside the gene matches. Germline V gene data show CDR1 as MNHNY and CDR2 as SVGAGI (reference sequence). The CDR3 loop reads CASSRGLAYEQYF. CDR3 DNA: TGTGCCAGCAGCCGAGGACTAGCTTACGAGCAGTACTTC.

This chain links TRBV5-1 with TRBJ2-5; D is undetermined. CDR1 is SGHRS, CDR2 YFSETQ, per germline. Trimming left V 0 bases short and J 5 bases short, with 14 bases between. The length of the CDR3 is 15 residues. This chain's CDR3 is CASSLERGTVETQYF. The CDR3 DNA reads as TGCGCCAGCAGCTTGGAGCGAGGAACCGTTGAGACCCAGTACTTC.

This chain joins TRBV4-3 and TRBJ1-3; D call uncertain. Trimming pared 3 bases from V and 2 bases from J, leaving 17 bases between. The CDR3 has 17 residues. The germline gives CDR1 LGHNA, CDR2 YSLEER. The CDR3 is CASSHSSGRQAGNTIYF. The CDR3 nucleotides read TGCGCCAGCAGCCATTCCTCCGGCAGGCAGGCTGGAAACACCATATATTTT.

The chain employs TRBV10-1 and TRBJ2-5, with 9 bases lining up with TRBD1. Looked up from germline, CDR1 is WNHNN and CDR2 is SYGVQD (reference sequence). The CDR3 covers 13 residues. Losses at the gene ends were 6 bases for V and 2 bases for J; bases not matched to a gene: 1. The CDR3 protein is CASRQGAQETQYF. The CDR3 DNA reads TGCGCCAGCAGACAGGGGGCGCAAGAGACCCAGTACTTC.

The V call is TRBV5-1, the J call TRBJ2-1; D not certain. Germline assignment: CDR1 SGHRS and CDR2 YFSETQ. V was trimmed by 5 bases and J by 5 bases, leaving 11 bases between them. This CDR3 is 13 amino acids long. In DNA, the CDR3 is TGCGCCAGCAGTTTGCTGGGCCACAATGAGCAGTTCTTC. Translating it yields CASSLLGHNEQFF.

The V call is TRBV5-1, the J call TRBJ2-7, with 9 bases that match TRBD1. Trimming at V came to 0 bases and at J to 4 bases, leaving 8 bases not matched to a gene. This CDR3 has 16 residues. Germline loops: CDR1 SGHRS, CDR2 YFSETQ. DNA of the CDR3: TGCGCCAGCAGCTTGGGCGGGACAGGGCGTGGGTACGAGCAGTACTTC. Protein: CASSLGGTGRGYEQYF. Based on the CDR3 plus reference TRBV5-1 and TRBJ2-7, the full variable domain is KAGVTQTPRYLIKTRGQQVTLSCSPISGHRSVSWYQQTPGQGLQFLFEYFSETQRNKGNFPGRFSGRQFSNSRSEMNVSTLELGDSALYLCASSLGGTGRGYEQYFGPGTRLTVT.

The chain links TRBV2 to TRBJ2-2; D remains ambiguous. Germline V gene lookup returns CDR1 SNHLY and CDR2 FYNNEI. The CDR3 is made up of 14 amino acids. Trimming took 7 bases from V and 2 from J, leaving 11 bases between them. The CDR3 DNA reads as TGTGCCAGCATAGGAGCTATAAACACCGGGGAGCTGTTTTTT. This sequence encodes CASIGAINTGELFF.

The genes are TRBV12-3 or TRBV12-4 and TRBJ1-1, with a weak D call TRBD1 (5 bases). The CDR3 is 13 amino acids. Deletions cut 7 bases from V and 5 bases from J, with 14 bases between. The CDR3 loop is CASTNPGGTEAFF. CDR3 coding DNA: TGTGCCAGCACCAACCCGGGGGGGACTGAAGCTTTCTTT.

The chain uses TRBV4-2 and TRBJ1-3; 9 bases map to TRBD1. CDR3 length: 16 residues. Germline V lookup: CDR1 LGHNA, CDR2 YNFKEQ. V dropped 3 bases and J dropped 1; count of bases not matched to a gene: 4. CDR3 sequence reads: CASSQSGQGSGNTIYF. DNA for the CDR3: TGTGCCAGCAGCCAGTCGGGACAGGGTTCTGGAAACACCATATATTTT.

This clone was detected a few times. This rearrangement joins TRBV7-2 to TRBJ1-2; D gene ambiguous. The germline V gene has CDR1 SGHTA and CDR2 FQGNSA. Trimming cost V 5 bases and J 0 bases, with 10 bases left between them. This CDR3 region has 14 residues. CDR3 in amino acids: CASSATGTNYGYTF. The CDR3 DNA reads as TGTGCCAGCAGCGCTACGGGTACTAACTATGGCTACACCTTC.

V gene TRBV30 combines with J gene TRBJ2-7; D uncertain. CDR1 is GTSNPN, CDR2 SVGIG, per germline (reference sequence). Between the trimmed V and J ends, which lost 2 bases and 0 bases, there was a span of 5 bases. This CDR3 spans 12 amino acids. In nucleotides, the CDR3 is TGTGCCTGGAGTTGGAGCTCCTACGAGCAGTACTTC. Protein product: CAWSWSSYEQYF. The whole variable domain, filled in from reference TRBV30 and TRBJ2-7, reads SQTIHQWPATLVQPVGSPLSLECTVEGTSNPNLYWYRQAAGRGLQLLFYSVGIGQISSEVPQNLSASRPQDRQFILSSKKLLLSDSGFYLCAWSWSSYEQYFGPGTRLTVT.

The chain joins TRBV4-1 to TRBJ2-7, with D maybe TRBD2 (6 bases). The CDR3 sequence is 14 residues long. V was trimmed by 0 bases and J by 2 bases, leaving 8 bases between them. The germline V gene has CDR1 MGHRA and CDR2 YSYEKL. The CDR3: CASSQEGLTYEQYF. CDR3 in DNA: TGCGCCAGCAGCCAAGAGGGACTCACCTACGAGCAGTACTTC.

DNA of the CDR3: TGTGCCATCAGTGAGTCAACAGGGGGAGAAAAACTGTTTTTT. Residues: CAISESTGGEKLFF. The J gene is TRBJ1-4, the V gene TRBV10-3, with TRBD1 identical over 8 bases. Germline V CDR1 and CDR2: ENHRY, SYGVKD. V shed 0 bases, J shed 8 bases, and the junction held 2 bases outside the gene matches. This CDR3 is 14 amino acids long.

This clone was seen once. The gene calls are TRBV5-4 and TRBJ1-1; no firm D call. The CDR3 loop spans 12 amino acids. Germline values: CDR1 SGHNT, CDR2 YYREEE (reference sequence). Trimming cost V 0 bases and J 7 bases, with 7 bases left between them. CDR3 residues: CASSLGLFEAFF. CDR3 bases: TGTGCCAGCAGCTTGGGACTTTTTGAAGCTTTCTTT.

This clone has a handful of counts. The chain employs TRBV27 and TRBJ2-7; 7 positions agree with TRBD1. Germline V CDR1 and CDR2: MNHEY, SMNVEV (reference sequence). The trim removed 8 bases at V and 0 bases at J, leaving 10 bases unmatched. This CDR3 has 15 amino acids. The CDR3 protein is CASRSSWTGSYEQYF. Here the CDR3 DNA reads TGTGCCAGCCGATCTTCGTGGACAGGCTCCTACGAGCAGTACTTC.

The chain has TRBV19 and TRBJ2-4; 8 bases map to TRBD2. The germline V gene has CDR1 LNHDA and CDR2 SQIVND (reference sequence). This CDR3 spans 18 amino acids. V was pared by 3 bases and J by 0 bases, with 10 bases of the junction left unmatched. The CDR3: CASSMWAGGSLAKNIQYF. The CDR3 nucleotides are TGTGCCAGTAGTATGTGGGCGGGGGGTTCTCTAGCCAAAAACATTCAGTACTTC.

The chain is built from TRBV24-1 and TRBJ2-1, with 11 positions matching TRBD2. This CDR3 contains 17 residues. Germline loops: CDR1 KGHDR, CDR2 SFDVKD. Trimming cost V 4 bases and J 5 bases; bases outside gene matches: 9. CDR3 residues: CATSDPLLAGENNEQFF. As DNA, the CDR3 is TGTGCCACCAGTGACCCCTTACTAGCGGGAGAGAACAATGAGCAGTTCTTC.

CDR3 amino acids: CASSFGQLETQYF. The CDR3 DNA reads as TGTGCCAGCAGCTTCGGACAGTTAGAGACCCAGTACTTC. This rearrangement joins TRBV7-8 to TRBJ2-5; D may be TRBD1 (6 bases). This CDR3 contains 13 residues. With 3 bases removed from V and 4 bases from J, the gap between germline ends came to 9 bases. CDR1 and CDR2 from the germline V gene are SGHVS and FQNEAQ.

This clone has only one observation. This chain uses TRBV6-6 with TRBJ1-2, with 8 bases that match TRBD1. CDR1 MNHNY and CDR2 SVGAGI come from the germline V gene (reference sequence). The CDR3 extends over 14 amino acids. V was pared by 6 bases and J by 0 bases, with 3 bases of the junction left unmatched. CDR3 sequence: CASRGQVPNYGYTF. The CDR3 DNA is TGTGCCAGCAGGGGACAGGTCCCTAACTATGGCTACACCTTC.

This chain joins TRBV27 and TRBJ2-7; 7 bases match TRBD1. CDR1 is MNHEY, CDR2 SMNVEV, per germline (reference sequence). After removal of 6 bases from V and 5 bases from J, the junction contained 10 bases not matched to a gene. This CDR3 is built from 14 residues. The CDR3 protein is CASSLKGGFNEQYF. The CDR3 nucleotides are TGTGCCAGCAGCCTAAAAGGGGGCTTCAACGAGCAGTACTTC.

The chain combines TRBV11-2 with TRBJ2-1; 14 positions agree with TRBD2. There are 19 residues in the CDR3. CDR1 and CDR2 (germline): SGHAT, FQNNGV. Unmatched junction bases numbered 7, after V lost 3 bases and J lost 0 bases. The CDR3 reads CASSFPGTSGGVSYNEQFF. The CDR3 DNA sequence: TGTGCCAGCAGCTTCCCCGGGACTAGCGGGGGTGTCTCCTACAATGAGCAGTTCTTC.

V and J are TRBV6-2 or TRBV6-3 and TRBJ2-3; 11 bases are a match to TRBD1. Germline assignment: CDR1 MNHEY and CDR2 SVGEGT. V was pared by 2 bases and J by 1 base, with 11 bases of the junction left unmatched. This CDR3 contains 19 residues. CDR3 protein: CASSYTWTGGLLGTDTQYF. CDR3 DNA: TGTGCCAGCAGTTACACTTGGACAGGGGGCCTTCTCGGCACAGATACGCAGTATTTT.

This CDR3 reads CASRFNRDSRRGELFF. DNA for the CDR3: TGCGCCAGCAGGTTCAACCGGGACTCGAGACGCGGGGAGCTGTTTTTT. V and J are TRBV4-1 and TRBJ2-2; TRBD2 might be the D (6 bases). Between the trimmed V and J ends, which lost 6 bases and 7 bases, there was a span of 21 bases. The CDR3 covers 16 residues. Looked up from germline, CDR1 is MGHRA and CDR2 is YSYEKL.